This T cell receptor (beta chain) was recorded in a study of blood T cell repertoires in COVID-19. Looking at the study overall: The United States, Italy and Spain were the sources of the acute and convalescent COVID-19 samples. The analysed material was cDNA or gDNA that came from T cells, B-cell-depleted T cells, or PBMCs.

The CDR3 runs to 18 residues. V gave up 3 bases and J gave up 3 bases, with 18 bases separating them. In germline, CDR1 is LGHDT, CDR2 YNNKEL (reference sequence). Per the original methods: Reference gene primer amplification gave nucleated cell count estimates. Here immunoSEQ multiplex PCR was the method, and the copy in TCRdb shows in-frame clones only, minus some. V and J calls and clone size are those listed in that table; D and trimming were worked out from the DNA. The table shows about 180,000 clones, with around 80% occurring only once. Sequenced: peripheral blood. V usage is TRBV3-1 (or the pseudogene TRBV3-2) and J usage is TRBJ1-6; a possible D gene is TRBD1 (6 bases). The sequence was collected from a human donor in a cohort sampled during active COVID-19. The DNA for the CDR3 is TGTGCCAGCAGCCATGAAACTCCCGGACAGAGCTATAATTCACCCCTCCACTTT. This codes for CASSHETPGQSYNSPLHF.